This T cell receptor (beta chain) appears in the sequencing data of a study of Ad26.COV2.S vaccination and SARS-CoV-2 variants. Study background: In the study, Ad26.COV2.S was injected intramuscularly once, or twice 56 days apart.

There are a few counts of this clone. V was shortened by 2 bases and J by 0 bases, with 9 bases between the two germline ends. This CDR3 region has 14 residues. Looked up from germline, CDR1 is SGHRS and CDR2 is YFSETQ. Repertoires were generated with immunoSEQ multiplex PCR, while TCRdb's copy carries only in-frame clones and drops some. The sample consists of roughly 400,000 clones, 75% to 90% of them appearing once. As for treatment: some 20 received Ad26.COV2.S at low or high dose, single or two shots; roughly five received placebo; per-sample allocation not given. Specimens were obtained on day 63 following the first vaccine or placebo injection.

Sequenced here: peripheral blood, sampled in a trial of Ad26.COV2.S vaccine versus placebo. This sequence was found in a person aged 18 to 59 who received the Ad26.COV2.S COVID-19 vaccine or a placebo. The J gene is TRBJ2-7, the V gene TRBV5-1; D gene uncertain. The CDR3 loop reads CASSFWTGSYEQYF. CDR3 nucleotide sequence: TGCGCCAGCAGCTTCTGGACGGGCTCCTACGAGCAGTACTTC.